Below, one T cell receptor beta chain is given with its context. Its specificity is unknown. This sample is drawn from a study of Graves' ophthalmopathy and Graves' hyperthyroidism. Study details: Samples of peripheral blood were obtained at initial diagnosis, prior to treatment of any kind.

Transcripts of RNA were the source for amplifying TCR beta CDR3 regions. Second-round multiplex PCR followed a first-round RT-PCR using HTBI primers. TCRdb analysed the multiplex PCR reads with MiXCR anew, one entry per CDR3 protein. This sample has roughly 480,000 distinct CDR3 sequences; approximately 15% occur once, and the top ten carry approximately 9.8%. In this cohort, patients with other autoimmune diseases, uncontrolled infections, pregnancy or lactation were excluded. Deletions cut 2 bases from V and 0 bases from J, with 1 base between. CDR1 is GTSNPN and CDR2 is SVGIG in the germline V gene (reference sequence). The CDR3 spans 11 residues. Study-wide results and caveats: Between ophthalmopathy and stable hyperthyroidism, a 13-signature model drew a separation with around 86% sensitivity and just under 83% specificity. In blood appeared most of the expanded thyroid clonotypes whose frequency exceeded 0.001.

The sequencing input was blood. This chain uses TRBV30 with TRBJ2-5; no clear D. This TCR came from a woman under 40 with Graves' ophthalmopathy. CDR3 sequence reads: CAWSHQETQYF. As DNA, the CDR3 is TGTGCCTGGAGTCACCAAGAGACCCAGTACTTC.